The 29 T cell receptor beta chains presented below share a single source sample, sequenced in a study of Ad26.COV2.S vaccination and SARS-CoV-2 variants. This table comes from immunoSEQ multiplex PCR, and its TCRdb copy is limited to in-frame clones, with some not included. Altogether roughly 420,000 clones are present, roughly 89% being singletons, with the ten largest covering over 2.5%. Treatment indicated: some 20 received Ad26.COV2.S at low or high dose, single or two shots; 5 received placebo; per-sample allocation not given. Sampling took place 63 days after the first vaccine or placebo injection. Sample: peripheral blood, taken in a trial of Ad26.COV2.S vaccine versus placebo. These receptors were collected from a person aged 18 to 65 who received the Ad26.COV2.S COVID-19 vaccine or a placebo.

The chain joins TRBV3-1 (or the pseudogene TRBV3-2) to TRBJ2-5; D call uncertain. Trimming removed 4 bases from V and 0 bases from J, with 9 bases in between. Germline V gives CDR1 LGHDT, CDR2 YNNKEL (reference sequence). CDR3 length equals 14 residues. The CDR3 DNA is TGTGCCAGCAGCCCCCCTCTCCACCAAGAGACCCAGTACTTC. Encoded protein: CASSPPLHQETQYF.

The genes are TRBV15 and TRBJ2-1; possible D gene TRBD1, 5 bases. Trimming removed 5 bases at V and 10 bases at J, with 18 bases between. The germline V gene encodes CDR1 LNHNV and CDR2 YYDKDF (reference sequence). The CDR3 contains 14 residues. The CDR3 loop reads CATSRNVGEGEQFF. CDR3 DNA sequence: TGTGCCACCAGCCGGAACGTAGGGGAAGGGGAGCAGTTCTTC. Full variable domain (missing parts from reference TRBV15 and TRBJ2-1): DAMVIQNPRYQVTQFGKPVTLSCSQTLNHNVMYWYQQKSSQAPKLLFHYYDKDFNNEADTPDNFQSRRPNTSFCFLDIRSPGLGDTAMYLCATSRNVGEGEQFFGPGTRLTVL.

The V and J genes are TRBV5-1 and TRBJ2-7, with 8 bases identical to TRBD1. This CDR3 is built from 12 residues. V was pared by 4 bases and J by 3 bases, with 0 bases of the junction left unmatched. Germline V CDR1 and CDR2: SGHRS, YFSETQ. The CDR3 loop is CASSGQGYEQYF. In DNA, the CDR3 is TGCGCCAGCAGCGGACAGGGCTACGAGCAGTACTTC.

This chain connects TRBV12-3 or TRBV12-4 to TRBJ2-1; 8 bases are a match to TRBD1. The length of the CDR3 is 13 residues. V trimming: 4 bases; J trimming: 10 bases; junction bases outside the gene matches: 6. The CDR3 here is CASSSTGVSEQFF. The CDR3 DNA reads as TGTGCCAGCAGTTCGACAGGGGTTAGCGAGCAGTTCTTC.

This chain links TRBV5-1 with TRBJ1-2; maybe TRBD1 (5 bases). The V end lost 0 bases, the J end lost 7 bases, and 13 bases lay between the germline ends. This CDR3 has 14 residues. In germline, CDR1 is SGHRS, CDR2 YFSETQ. This chain's CDR3 is CASSLELGEGGYTF. The CDR3 DNA reads as TGCGCCAGCAGCTTGGAGCTGGGGGAAGGTGGCTACACCTTC.

This clone was seen just once. The chain links TRBV27 to TRBJ1-3; no firm D call. V was cut by 0 bases and J by 0 bases, with 3 bases left in between. The CDR3 has 14 amino acids. Germline-derived CDR1 and CDR2 are MNHEY and SMNVEV (reference sequence). The DNA for the CDR3 is TGTGCCAGCAGTTTATCGGGCTCTGGAAACACCATATATTTT. This sequence encodes CASSLSGSGNTIYF.

The table lists this clone with a few counts. V gene TRBV5-8 combines with J gene TRBJ2-1; the D gene is possibly TRBD2 (8 bases). The V end lost 8 bases, the J end lost 2 bases, and 14 bases lay between the germline ends. This CDR3 is 14 amino acids long. Germline V gives CDR1 SGHTS, CDR2 YDEGEE. The CDR3 here is CASSGTVPYNEQFF. DNA of the CDR3: TGTGCCAGTAGCGGGACAGTGCCCTACAATGAGCAGTTCTTC. Variable domain in full (rest from reference TRBV5-8 and TRBJ2-1): EAGVTQSPTHLIKTRGQQATLRCSPISGHTSVYWYQQALGLGLQFLLWYDEGEERNRGNFPPRFSGRQFPNYSSELNVNALELEDSALYLCASSGTVPYNEQFFGPGTRLTVL.

This clone is a singleton in its sample. The V call is TRBV5-1, the J call TRBJ1-1; D is unclear. Germline CDR1 is SGHRS and CDR2 is YFSETQ. The CDR3 has 15 amino acids. With 3 bases removed from V and 0 bases from J, the gap between germline ends came to 12 bases. The CDR3 protein is CASSSGAGLNTEAFF. The CDR3 DNA reads TGCGCCAGCAGCTCTGGAGCAGGATTGAACACTGAAGCTTTCTTT.

V usage is TRBV6-6 and J usage is TRBJ1-3; D possibly corresponds to TRBD1 (5 bases). The CDR3 length is 15 residues. The V end was cut by 5 bases, the J end by 4 bases, with 15 bases between. The V gene's germline CDR1 is MNHNY and CDR2 SVGAGI (reference sequence). The CDR3 here is CASSTGTPGGNTIYF. DNA of the CDR3: TGTGCCAGCAGTACCGGGACGCCGGGGGGAAACACCATATATTTT.

This clone was counted a single time. Additional DNA sequences in this sample encode the identical CDR3. V usage is TRBV2 and J usage is TRBJ2-7, with 10 bases aligning to TRBD1. The CDR3 has 12 amino acids. Unmatched junction bases numbered 1, after V lost 7 bases and J lost 4 bases. Germline lookup yields CDR1 SNHLY and CDR2 FYNNEI. For the CDR3, the DNA is TGTGCCAGCAAGGACAGGGGGTACGAGCAGTACTTC. Translating gives CASKDRGYEQYF.

The J gene is TRBJ1-2, the V gene TRBV27; D unresolved. Germline CDR1 is MNHEY and CDR2 is SMNVEV (reference sequence). The CDR3 sequence is 11 residues long. The V end was cut by 10 bases, the J end by 6 bases, with 12 bases between. This CDR3 reads CANPGRNGYTF. CDR3 nucleotide sequence: TGTGCCAACCCCGGACGCAATGGCTACACCTTC.

V is TRBV7-6 and J is TRBJ1-4; no clear D. There are 15 residues in the CDR3. The germline CDR1 and CDR2 sequences are SGHVS and FNYEAQ. V was clipped by 2 bases and J by 2 bases, with 9 bases between them. CDR3 amino acids: CASSLNLGTNEKLFF. Here the CDR3 DNA reads TGTGCCAGCAGCTTAAATCTAGGGACTAATGAAAAACTGTTTTTT.

This chain links TRBV29-1 with TRBJ2-7; 7 bases are shared with TRBD1. The V gene's germline CDR1 is SQVTM and CDR2 ANQGSEA. The CDR3 loop spans 12 amino acids. With 5 bases clipped from V and 3 bases from J, the junction kept 4 bases outside the gene matches. CDR3 coding DNA: TGCAGCGTTACCGGGACAGACTACGAGCAGTACGTC. Translation: CSVTGTDYEQYV.

This sequence joins TRBV6-5 and TRBJ1-2; tentatively, D is TRBD1 (5 bases). Germline values: CDR1 MNHEY, CDR2 SVGAGI. CDR3 length: 14 residues. V shed 6 bases and J shed 8 bases, with 19 bases lying between them. CDR3 sequence: CASRQGSPLGGYTF. CDR3 nucleotide sequence: TGTGCCAGCAGGCAGGGATCCCCCCTCGGAGGCTACACCTTC.

This clone occurred once. The chain recombines TRBV3-1 (or the pseudogene TRBV3-2) with TRBJ1-4; D is unclear. Germline V gives CDR1 LGHDT, CDR2 YNNKEL (reference sequence). This CDR3 contains 13 residues. V was pared by 1 base and J by 8 bases, with 8 bases between. The CDR3 protein is CASSQARPEKLFF. The CDR3 nucleotides are TGTGCCAGCAGCCAAGCCAGACCCGAAAAACTGTTTTTT.

For this clone: The sample carries other DNA sequences with the same CDR3. The chain is built from TRBV7-9 and TRBJ2-7, with D perhaps matching TRBD2 (5 bases). Germline CDR1 and CDR2: SEHNR and FQNEAQ (reference sequence). The CDR3 totals 14 residues. V was pared by 1 base and J by 0 bases, with 7 bases between. The CDR3 here is CASSLGSGSYEQYV. CDR3 nucleotide sequence: TGTGCCAGCAGCTTAGGCAGCGGCTCCTACGAGCAGTACGTC.

This clone was picked up one time. The sample holds other DNA sequences that translate to the same CDR3. The rearrangement links TRBV30 to TRBJ2-3; D unclear. This CDR3 spans 11 amino acids. From germline, CDR1 is GTSNPN and CDR2 SVGIG (reference sequence). V dropped 0 bases and J dropped 5 bases, with 3 bases sitting between them. CDR3 in amino acids: CAWSVGDTQYF. CDR3 in DNA: TGTGCCTGGAGTGTTGGAGATACGCAGTATTTT.

The genes are TRBV6-4 and TRBJ2-1, with D possibly matching TRBD2 (6 bases). The CDR3 is 15 amino acids. Between the trimmed V and J ends, which lost 8 bases and 12 bases, there was a span of 26 bases. In germline, CDR1 is MRHNA, CDR2 SNTAGT. The CDR3 is CASSGPGTLTTGQFF. CDR3 DNA sequence: TGTGCCAGCTCAGGCCCGGGGACTCTTACAACAGGGCAGTTCTTC.

The chain joins TRBV7-8 to TRBJ1-6; D might be TRBD1 (6 bases). The CDR3 runs to 16 residues. The germline gives CDR1 SGHVS, CDR2 FQNEAQ. With 5 bases removed from V and 3 bases from J, the gap between germline ends came to 14 bases. CDR3 loop: CASSRRQASYNSPLHF. DNA of the CDR3: TGTGCCAGCAGCCGCCGACAGGCAAGCTATAATTCACCCCTCCACTTT.

The chain carries TRBV4-2 and TRBJ2-2; 9 bases match TRBD1. Germline-derived CDR1 and CDR2 are LGHNA and YNFKEQ. V lost 4 bases and J lost 2; bases outside the gene matches: 5. The CDR3 totals 16 residues. CDR3 coding DNA: TGTGCCAGCAGCCGCCCGGGACAGGGAAACACCGGGGAGCTGTTTTTT. Translating gives CASSRPGQGNTGELFF.

The J gene is TRBJ1-5, the V gene TRBV20-1; D unresolved. Germline V gene sequence: CDR1 DFQATT, CDR2 SNEGSKA (reference sequence). Trimming shortened V by 3 bases and J by 7 bases, and 7 bases separated the two germline ends. The CDR3 sequence is 11 residues long. CDR3 amino acids: CSARGPQPQHF. The CDR3 bases are TGCAGTGCTAGGGGCCCCCAGCCCCAGCATTTT.

This clone is a singleton in its sample. The genes are TRBV5-1 and TRBJ2-2; possibly TRBD2 for D (5 bases). This CDR3 has 15 amino acids. Germline V lookup: CDR1 SGHRS, CDR2 YFSETQ. The V gene lost 4 bases and the J gene lost 8 bases, with 18 bases spanning the gap. The CDR3: CASSLGVVVVGELFF. The CDR3 DNA reads TGCGCCAGCAGCCTGGGAGTGGTGGTTGTGGGGGAGCTGTTTTTT. The full variable domain, in which reference TRBV5-1 and TRBJ2-2 provide the parts outside the CDR3, is KAGVTQTPRYLIKTRGQQVTLSCSPISGHRSVSWYQQTPGQGLQFLFEYFSETQRNKGNFPGRFSGRQFSNSRSEMNVSTLELGDSALYLCASSLGVVVVGELFFGEGSRLTVL.

The CDR3 loop is CASGQGGGAYNEQFF. The CDR3 bases are TGTGCCAGCGGCCAGGGAGGGGGTGCTTACAATGAGCAGTTCTTC. The J gene is TRBJ2-1, the V gene TRBV5-5, with TRBD2 as a possible D gene (7 bases). Germline V CDR1 and CDR2: SGHKS, YYEKEE (reference sequence). Trimming cost V 7 bases and J 4 bases, with 18 bases left between them. This CDR3 has 15 amino acids.

This chain uses TRBV3-1 (or the pseudogene TRBV3-2) with TRBJ2-5, with D perhaps matching TRBD1 or TRBD2 (5 bases each). CDR1 and CDR2 (germline): LGHDT, YNNKEL (reference sequence). The CDR3 extends over 14 amino acids. V lost 2 bases and J 4 bases, leaving 11 bases between the germline ends. The CDR3 DNA follows: TGTGCCAGCAGCCAACGGGGCAGCGGAGAGACCCAGTACTTC. It is translated as CASSQRGSGETQYF.

The chain has TRBV28 and TRBJ2-1; D is undetermined. This CDR3 spans 14 amino acids. Germline V gene data show CDR1 as MDHEN and CDR2 as SYDVKM. V gave up 2 bases and J gave up 7 bases, with 12 bases separating them. CDR3 loop: CASSLGQGRNEQFF. In DNA, the CDR3 is TGTGCCAGCAGTTTAGGTCAAGGTAGGAATGAGCAGTTCTTC.

The table lists this clone with a few counts. This chain joins TRBV4-2 and TRBJ2-2; D remains ambiguous. CDR3 length equals 15 residues. Trimming left V 0 bases short and J 6 bases short, with 11 bases between. Germline V CDR1 and CDR2: LGHNA, YNFKEQ. The CDR3 reads CASSQDFGVPGELFF. The CDR3 DNA sequence: TGTGCCAGCAGCCAAGATTTCGGAGTCCCCGGGGAGCTGTTTTTT.

V gene TRBV2 combines with J gene TRBJ1-5; 8 positions match TRBD1. The CDR3 loop spans 15 amino acids. Germline CDR1 and CDR2: SNHLY and FYNNEI. V shed 2 bases, J shed 7 bases, and the junction held 7 bases outside the gene matches. The CDR3 region has the DNA TGTGCCAGCAGTGAAAGGACAGGGATCTCCCAGCCCCAGCATTTT. Translation gives CASSERTGISQPQHF.

This chain connects TRBV5-1 to TRBJ1-5; D possibly corresponds to TRBD1 (5 bases). The CDR3 totals 13 residues. Trimming pared 3 bases from V and 4 bases from J, leaving 8 bases between. The germline CDR1 and CDR2 sequences are SGHRS and YFSETQ. The CDR3 spells CASSWDGNQPQHF. CDR3 DNA: TGCGCCAGCAGCTGGGACGGAAATCAGCCCCAGCATTTT.

The rearrangement links TRBV5-1 to TRBJ2-7, with 9 bases that match TRBD1. The CDR3 is made up of 13 amino acids. Trimming at V came to 7 bases and at J to 5 bases, leaving 7 bases not matched to a gene. Germline V CDR1 and CDR2: SGHRS, YFSETQ. The CDR3 reads CASRGQGTNEQYF. The CDR3 nucleotides read TGCGCCAGCCGTGGACAGGGGACAAACGAGCAGTACTTC.